This TCR beta chain was identified during a study of a mutant IDH1 vaccine in newly diagnosed glioma. Turning to the study itself: Patients were started on vaccination 4-6 weeks after radiotherapy alone, or with temozolomide cycles. Treatment recipients were approximately 60% male and 37.5% female, and their mean age was approximately 42 years.

Time point denoted: week 35, safety follow-up. The study gave 300 ug of mutant IDH1 20-mer peptide per vaccine dose, with topical imiquimod. Per germline, CDR1 LNHDA and CDR2 SQIVND (reference sequence). V gave up 4 bases and J gave up 10 bases, with 11 bases separating them. The CDR3 covers 12 residues. TCRdb keeps only in-frame clones here, not all; method: immunoSEQ multiplex PCR. The sample yields tens of thousands of clones, approximately 90% seen once. Comments on this clone: Its antigen is unidentified.

This receptor was identified in a man between 40 and 49 years old with glioma. The gene calls are TRBV19 and TRBJ1-5; D unclear. The sample in question was PBMCs, obtained from a glioma patient whose treatment included an IDH1 peptide vaccine. CDR3: CASSTRVGPQHF. CDR3 sequence (DNA): TGTGCCAGTAGTACTCGGGTGGGTCCCCAGCATTTT.